These T cell receptor beta chains were read from a single sample in a study of Graves' ophthalmopathy and Graves' hyperthyroidism. TCRdb ran MiXCR on the multiplex PCR reads and lists one entry per CDR3 protein. The sample has over a million distinct CDR3 sequences; around a third are singletons. The sequencing input was peripheral blood or thyroid tissue (not recorded which). The receptors originated from an adult man with Graves' hyperthyroidism. Both conserved end residues are part of each CDR3. A D gene is named only where the DNA matches it firmly. The listing skips clone size in some rows; elsewhere it reads once, few, many or a size class.

clone size	J gene	V gene	D gene	CDR3 protein	CDR3 DNA
.	TRBJ1-2	TRBV7-2	TRBD1	CASSLGTQGADNYGYTF	TGTGCCAGCAGCTTGGGGACGCAGGGGGCTGACAACTATGGCTACACCTTC
.	TRBJ1-6	TRBV20-1	TRBD1	CSARGRDRVNSPLHF	TGCAGTGCTAGGGGTAGAGACAGGGTTAATTCACCCCTCCACTTT
.	TRBJ2-3	TRBV25-1	.	CASTVKTDYSTDTQYF	TGTGCCAGCACCGTCAAGACGGACTACAGCACAGATACGCAGTATTTT
once	TRBJ1-5	TRBV29-1	TRBD1	CSGTGDGQPQHF	TGCAGCGGAACAGGGGATGGGCAGCCCCAGCATTTT
.	TRBJ1-5	TRBV5-1	.	CASSLGDSSYSNQPQHF	TGCGCCAGCAGCTTGGGCGACAGTTCTTATAGCAATCAGCCCCAGCATTTT
many	TRBJ2-7	TRBV9	TRBD1	CASSADRVTYEQYF	TGTGCCAGCAGCGCAGACAGGGTGACCTACGAGCAGTACTTC
many	TRBJ1-3	TRBV10-3	.	CAISESSMGAGNTIYF	TGTGCCATCAGTGAGTCCAGTATGGGGGCAGGAAACACCATATATTTT
many	TRBJ2-5	TRBV20-1	TRBD1	CSAEGQGQETQYF	TGCAGTGCTGAGGGACAGGGCCAAGAGACCCAGTACTTC
.	TRBJ1-2	TRBV7-9	.	CASSCERGYGYTF	TGTGCCAGCAGCTGTGAGCGAGGCTATGGCTACACCTTC
.	TRBJ1-2	TRBV7-8	TRBD1	CASSRDRQNKYGYTF	TGTGCCAGCAGCAGGGACAGACAGAATAAATATGGCTACACCTTC
many	TRBJ2-5	TRBV2	TRBD2	CASSQGLGVVGETQYF	TGTGCCAGCAGTCAGGGACTAGGGGTCGTGGGAGAGACCCAGTACTTC
many	TRBJ2-5	TRBV6-5	.	CASSRPGLIHF	TGTGCCAGCAGTCGACCGGGACTTATCCACTTC
.	TRBJ1-5	TRBV5-1	TRBD1	CASSLGRGGVQPQHF	TGCGCCAGCAGCCTCGGTCGAGGGGGCGTTCAGCCCCAGCATTTT
.	TRBJ1-3	TRBV5-6	.	CASSTGGRVYTIYF	TGTGCCAGCAGCACCGGGGGCAGGGTCTACACCATATATTTT
.	TRBJ2-7	TRBV11-2	.	CASSLVLRGTYEQYF	TGTGCCAGCAGCTTAGTACTGCGCGGAACCTACGAGCAGTACTTC
once	TRBJ2-7	TRBV7-9	TRBD1	CASSVGPGQGAQKQYF	TGTGCCAGCAGCGTAGGCCCGGGACAGGGCGCCCAGAAGCAGTACTTC
many	TRBJ1-1	TRBV27	TRBD1	CASSPRQGTEAFF	TGTGCCAGCAGTCCACGACAGGGCACTGAAGCTTTCTTT
once	TRBJ2-5	TRBV10-3	TRBD2	CAIRTSGVQTQYF	TGTGCCATCAGGACTAGCGGGGTACAGACCCAGTACTTC
.	TRBJ2-2	TRBV4-2	TRBD1	CASSQKTGGENTGELFF	TGTGCCAGCAGCCAAAAGACAGGGGGCGAGAACACCGGGGAGCTGTTTTTT
.	TRBJ2-5	TRBV20-1	.	CSAWDFGETQYF	TGCAGTGCGTGGGACTTCGGTGAGACCCAGTACTTC